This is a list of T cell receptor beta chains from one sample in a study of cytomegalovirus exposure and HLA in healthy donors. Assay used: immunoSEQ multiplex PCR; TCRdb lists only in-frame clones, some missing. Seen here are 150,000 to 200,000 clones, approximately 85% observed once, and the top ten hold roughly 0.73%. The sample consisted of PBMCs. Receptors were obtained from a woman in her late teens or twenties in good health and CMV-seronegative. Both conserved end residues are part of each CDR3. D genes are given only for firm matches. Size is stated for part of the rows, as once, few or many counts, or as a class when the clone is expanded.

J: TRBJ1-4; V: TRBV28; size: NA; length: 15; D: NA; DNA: TGTGCCAGCACGACCCCCTCCGGGGGGGACGAAAAACTGTTTTTT; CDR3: CASTTPSGGDEKLFF
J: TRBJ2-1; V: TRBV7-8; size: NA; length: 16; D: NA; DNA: TGTGCCAGCAGCGACGGACGGGAGAGTTACTACAATGAGCAGTTCTTC; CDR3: CASSDGRESYYNEQFF
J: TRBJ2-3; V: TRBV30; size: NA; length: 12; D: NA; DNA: TGTGCCTGGAGTGTACTCGGGGATACGCAGTATTTT; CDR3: CAWSVLGDTQYF
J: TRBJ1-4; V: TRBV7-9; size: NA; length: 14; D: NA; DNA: TGTGCCAGCAGCTTGTGGCAGGGGAATGAAAAACTGTTTTTT; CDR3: CASSLWQGNEKLFF
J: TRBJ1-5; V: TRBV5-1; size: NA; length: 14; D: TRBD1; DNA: TGCGCCAGCGCCGAGTCAGGGGGCTCTCAGCCCCAGCATTTT; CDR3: CASAESGGSQPQHF
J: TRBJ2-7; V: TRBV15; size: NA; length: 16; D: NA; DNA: TGCCCCCCCTCCTCATGGGGGGAGAGGGTACGGGGGGAGCAGTACTTC; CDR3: CPPSSWGERVRGEQYF
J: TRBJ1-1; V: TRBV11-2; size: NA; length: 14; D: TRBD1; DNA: TGTGCCAGCAGCTCCACAGGGGGGAACACTGAAGCTTTCTTT; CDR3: CASSSTGGNTEAFF
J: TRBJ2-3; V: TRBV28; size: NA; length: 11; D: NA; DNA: TGTGCCAGCAGGACAGAAGATACGCAGTATTTT; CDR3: CASRTEDTQYF
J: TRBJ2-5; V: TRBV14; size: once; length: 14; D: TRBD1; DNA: TGTGCCAGCAGCAAAACAGGGGGGTTGGAGACCCAGTACTTC; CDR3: CASSKTGGLETQYF
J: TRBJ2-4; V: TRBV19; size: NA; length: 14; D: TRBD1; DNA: TGTGCCAGTAGTACCCAGGGGGTCAAAAACATTCAGTACTTC; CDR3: CASSTQGVKNIQYF
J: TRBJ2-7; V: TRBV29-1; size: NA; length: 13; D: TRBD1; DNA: TGCAGCGTAGGGACAGGCCCTCCCGGCGAGCAGTACTTC; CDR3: CSVGTGPPGEQYF
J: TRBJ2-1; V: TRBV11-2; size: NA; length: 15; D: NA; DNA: TGTGCCAGCAGCTTAGGTGGGGCCCCCTCCAATGAGCAGTTCTTC; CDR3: CASSLGGAPSNEQFF
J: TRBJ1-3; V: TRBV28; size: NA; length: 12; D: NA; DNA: TGTGCCAGCAGTTTGACAAGGAACACCATATATTTT; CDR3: CASSLTRNTIYF
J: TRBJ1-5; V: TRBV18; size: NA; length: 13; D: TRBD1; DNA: TGTGCCAGCTCACCGGGACAGGTTCAGCCCCAGCATTTT; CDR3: CASSPGQVQPQHF
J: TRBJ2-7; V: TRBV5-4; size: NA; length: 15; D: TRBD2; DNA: TGTGCCAGCAGCCCGGGACTAGCGGGGTCCTACGAGCAGTACTTC; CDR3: CASSPGLAGSYEQYF
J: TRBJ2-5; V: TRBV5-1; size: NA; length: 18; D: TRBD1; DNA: TGCGCCAGTATGGAAAAACAGGGGGGAGACAGCCTGGAAGAGACCCAGTACTTC; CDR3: CASMEKQGGDSLEETQYF
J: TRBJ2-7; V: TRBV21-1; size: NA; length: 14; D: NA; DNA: TGTGCCAGCCCCTTACCGGTTGACTCCTACGAGCAGTACTTC; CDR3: CASPLPVDSYEQYF
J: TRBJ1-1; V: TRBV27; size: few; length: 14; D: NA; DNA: TGTGCCAGCGGATCAGGAGGTATGAACACTGAAGCTTTCTTT; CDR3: CASGSGGMNTEAFF
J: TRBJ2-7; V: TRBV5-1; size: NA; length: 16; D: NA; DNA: TGCGCCAGCAGCTTGGCCCAGGCAGGGGAAGGCCACGAGCAGTACTTC; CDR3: CASSLAQAGEGHEQYF
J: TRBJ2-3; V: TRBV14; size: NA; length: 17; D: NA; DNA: TGTGCCAGCAGCCACTATCTCGGGACTCCCAGGGGGGATACGCAGTATTTT; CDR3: CASSHYLGTPRGDTQYF
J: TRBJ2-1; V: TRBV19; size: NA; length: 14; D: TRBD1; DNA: TGTGCCAGCATAGACAGGGGGCTAACCAATGAGCAGTTCTTC; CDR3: CASIDRGLTNEQFF
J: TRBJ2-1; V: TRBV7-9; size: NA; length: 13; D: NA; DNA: TGTGCCAGCCGCCACCGGGGAGACAATGAGCAGTTCTTC; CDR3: CASRHRGDNEQFF
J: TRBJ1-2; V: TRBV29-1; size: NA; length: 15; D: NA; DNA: TGCAGCGTCTACGACAGGAGATTCCACCTCTATGGCTACACCTTC; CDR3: CSVYDRRFHLYGYTF
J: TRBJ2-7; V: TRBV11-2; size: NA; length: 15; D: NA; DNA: TGTGCCAGCAGCTTAGCGGCGGGCATCTCCTACGAGCAGTACTTC; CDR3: CASSLAAGISYEQYF
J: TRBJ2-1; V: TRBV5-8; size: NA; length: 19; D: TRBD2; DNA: TGTGCCAGCAGCTTTCCGGGACTAGCGGTCTCGAGCTCCTACAATGAGCAGTTCTTC; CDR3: CASSFPGLAVSSSYNEQFF
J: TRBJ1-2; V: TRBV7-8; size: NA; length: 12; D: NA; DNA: TGTGCCAGCAGCTTCACAGCGGAGGGCTACACCTTC; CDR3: CASSFTAEGYTF
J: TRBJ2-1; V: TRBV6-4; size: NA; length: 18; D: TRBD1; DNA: TGTGCCAGCAGTGTTCCGACAGGGGTTGTCAGCCACTACAATGAGCAGTTCTTC; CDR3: CASSVPTGVVSHYNEQFF
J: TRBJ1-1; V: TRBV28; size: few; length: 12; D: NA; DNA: TGTGCCAGCAGTCTTGGCGGCCTTGAAGCTTTCTTT; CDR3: CASSLGGLEAFF
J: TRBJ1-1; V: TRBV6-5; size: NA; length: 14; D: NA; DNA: TGTGCCAGCAGTACCGAGTTTGGTAACACTGAAGCTTTCTTT; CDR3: CASSTEFGNTEAFF